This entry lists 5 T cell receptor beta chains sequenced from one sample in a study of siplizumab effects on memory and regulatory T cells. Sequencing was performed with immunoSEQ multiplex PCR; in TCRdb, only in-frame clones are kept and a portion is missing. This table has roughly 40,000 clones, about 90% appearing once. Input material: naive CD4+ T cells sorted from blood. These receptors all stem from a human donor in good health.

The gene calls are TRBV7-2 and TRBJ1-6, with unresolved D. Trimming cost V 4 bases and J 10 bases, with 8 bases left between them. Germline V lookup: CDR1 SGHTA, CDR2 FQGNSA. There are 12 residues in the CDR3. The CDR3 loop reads CASSWARSPLHF. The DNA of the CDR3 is TGTGCCAGCAGCTGGGCGAGGTCACCCCTCCACTTT. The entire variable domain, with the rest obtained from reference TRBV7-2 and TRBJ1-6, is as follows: GAGVSQSPSNKVTEKGKDVELRCDPISGHTALYWYRQSLGQGLEFLIYFQGNSAPDKSGLPSDRFSAERTGGSVSTLTIQRTQQEDSAVYLCASSWARSPLHFGNGTRLTVT.

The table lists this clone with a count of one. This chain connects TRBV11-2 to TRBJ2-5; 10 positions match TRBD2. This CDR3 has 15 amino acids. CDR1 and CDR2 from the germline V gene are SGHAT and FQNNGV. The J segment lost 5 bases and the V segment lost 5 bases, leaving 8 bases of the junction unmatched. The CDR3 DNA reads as TGTGCCAGCAGCGGGCTAGCGGGAGTTAGGGAGACCCAGTACTTC. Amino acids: CASSGLAGVRETQYF.

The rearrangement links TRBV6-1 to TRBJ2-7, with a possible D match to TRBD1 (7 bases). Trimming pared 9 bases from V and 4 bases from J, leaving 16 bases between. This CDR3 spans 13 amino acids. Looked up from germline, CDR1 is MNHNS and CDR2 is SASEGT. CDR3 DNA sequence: TGTGCCAGTGGGGAGCAGGGGGGATACGAGCAGTACTTC. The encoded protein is CASGEQGGYEQYF.

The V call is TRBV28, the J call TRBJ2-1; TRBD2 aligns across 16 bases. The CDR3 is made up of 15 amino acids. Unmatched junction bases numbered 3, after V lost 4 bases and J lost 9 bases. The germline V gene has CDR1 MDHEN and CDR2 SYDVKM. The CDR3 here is CASSSGLAGGGEQFF. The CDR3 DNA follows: TGTGCCAGCAGTTCGGGACTAGCGGGAGGGGGTGAGCAGTTCTTC.

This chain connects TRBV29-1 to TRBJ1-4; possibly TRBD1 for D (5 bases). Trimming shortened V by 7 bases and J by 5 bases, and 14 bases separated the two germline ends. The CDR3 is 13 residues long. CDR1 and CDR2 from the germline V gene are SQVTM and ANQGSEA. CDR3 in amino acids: CSANGGGNEKLFF. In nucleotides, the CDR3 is TGCAGCGCCAACGGGGGGGGAAATGAAAAACTGTTTTTT.